The 20 T cell receptor beta chains given below trace back to one sample, sequenced in a study of shared clonotypes between healthy human individuals. Libraries were prepared by immunoSEQ multiplex PCR; TCRdb keeps only in-frame clonotypes and omits some of them. The sample has approximately 2,000,000 clones, around 93% seen once. Naive CD8 cells lacked CD45RO, underwent positive selection for CCR7 and left out terminally differentiated effector memory CD45RA+ cells. The sequencing sample was made of naive CD8+ T cells from PBMCs. These receptors originate from a man younger than 35 in good health. Some clones in this sample may be carry-over from other donors' samples.

The chain uses TRBV2 and TRBJ1-5; 9 nucleotides agree with TRBD1. The CDR3 runs 17 residues. The germline V gene has CDR1 SNHLY and CDR2 FYNNEI. V was clipped by 2 bases and J by 4 bases; unmatched bases: 9. The CDR3 loop reads CASSEIWTGTGNQPQHF. The CDR3 DNA reads as TGTGCCAGCAGTGAAATCTGGACCGGGACAGGGAATCAGCCCCAGCATTTT.

This chain links TRBV6-5 with TRBJ1-2; D gene unclear. The CDR3 totals 15 residues. Germline V gene lookup returns CDR1 MNHEY and CDR2 SVGAGI. The V end lost 0 bases, the J end lost 1 base, and 9 bases lay between the germline ends. The CDR3 sequence: CASSYSADINYGYTF. CDR3 nucleotides: TGTGCCAGCAGTTACTCGGCAGATATTAACTATGGCTACACCTTC.

This chain connects TRBV18 to TRBJ2-1, with 8 bases fitting TRBD2. CDR3 size: 17 residues. The V and J ends lost 0 bases and 5 bases, in that order; junction bases with no gene match: 9. CDR1 is KGHSH and CDR2 is LQKENI in the germline V gene. Here the CDR3 DNA reads TGTGCCAGCTCACCACCCCCCGGGCGGGAGGACAACAATGAGCAGTTCTTC. Translation: CASSPPPGREDNNEQFF.

The chain joins TRBV4-1 to TRBJ2-7; D is uncertain. Trimming pared 0 bases from V and 5 bases from J, leaving 23 bases between. Germline V CDR1 and CDR2: MGHRA, YSYEKL. This CDR3 comprises 18 residues. CDR3 loop: CASSQDGKVLRPWDEQYF. CDR3 DNA sequence: TGCGCCAGCAGCCAAGATGGTAAGGTTCTCCGCCCATGGGACGAGCAGTACTTC.

V and J are TRBV7-8 and TRBJ1-1; D possibly corresponds to TRBD1 (6 bases). Germline V CDR1 and CDR2: SGHVS, FQNEAQ. V shed 8 bases and J shed 5 bases, with 15 bases lying between them. This CDR3 comprises 13 residues. The CDR3 nucleotides are TGTGCCAGCGCCAAGGGGGGAAAGACTGAAGCTTTCTTT. Protein sequence: CASAKGGKTEAFF.

J is TRBJ2-3 and V is TRBV28, with TRBD2 matching 7 bases. The CDR3 sequence is 20 residues long. Per the germline V gene, CDR1 is MDHEN and CDR2 is SYDVKM. The V and J ends lost 2 bases and 1 base, in that order; junction bases with no gene match: 18. The DNA of the CDR3 is TGTGCCAGCAGTTTACCCCCTAGCTCCGGAGCGGGATATGGCACAGATACGCAGTATTTT. As protein: CASSLPPSSGAGYGTDTQYF.

Comments on this clone: Other DNA sequences in the same sample also yield this CDR3. This chain uses TRBV13 with TRBJ2-7, with 10 bases identical to TRBD1. Germline-derived CDR1 and CDR2 are PRHDT and FYEKMQ (reference sequence). V shed 5 bases and J 2 bases; nucleotides not matched to a gene: 3. The CDR3 extends over 14 amino acids. This CDR3 is CASSPGQGAYEQYF. CDR3 bases: TGTGCCAGCAGCCCAGGACAGGGGGCCTACGAGCAGTACTTC.

This chain links TRBV10-3 with TRBJ2-3; D remains ambiguous. The germline gives CDR1 ENHRY, CDR2 SYGVKD. Trimming removed 3 bases from V and 4 bases from J, with 14 bases in between. This CDR3 region has 15 residues. The CDR3 loop reads CAISDPVARADTQYF. In DNA, the CDR3 is TGTGCCATCAGTGATCCCGTGGCTCGCGCAGATACGCAGTATTTT.

The chain employs TRBV7-9 and TRBJ2-1; the D gene is possibly TRBD2 (6 bases). CDR1 is SEHNR, CDR2 FQNEAQ, per germline (reference sequence). V dropped 3 bases and J dropped 14 bases, with 11 bases sitting between them. CDR3 length: 11 amino acids. The CDR3: CASSLGRDEFF. The CDR3 bases are TGTGCCAGCAGCTTGGGGCGGGACGAGTTCTTC.

The rearrangement links TRBV4-1 to TRBJ2-7; 8 bases fit TRBD2. The V and J ends lost 1 base and 1 base, in that order; junction bases with no gene match: 6. CDR3 length: 16 residues. From germline, CDR1 is MGHRA and CDR2 YSYEKL. The CDR3, as DNA: TGCGCCAGCAGCCAAGCGGGCGGGAGGAGGTCCTACGAGCAGTACTTC. It yields the protein CASSQAGGRRSYEQYF.

The chain uses TRBV5-6 and TRBJ2-1; no firm D call. The CDR3 runs to 13 residues. V lost 0 bases and J lost 10, with 11 bases in between. In germline, CDR1 is SGHDT, CDR2 YYEEEE. Here the CDR3 DNA reads TGTGCCAGCAGCTTGGCCATCAGCAGGGAGCAGTTCTTC. Translating gives CASSLAISREQFF.

The genes are TRBV27 and TRBJ2-5; 9 bases map to TRBD2. The CDR3 is made up of 16 amino acids. After removal of 6 bases from V and 2 bases from J, the junction contained 10 bases not matched to a gene. Germline V gives CDR1 MNHEY, CDR2 SMNVEV (reference sequence). CDR3 coding DNA: TGTGCCAGCAGCCCGTCCGTAGCGGGAGCACAAGAGACCCAGTACTTC. Translating it yields CASSPSVAGAQETQYF.

This clone was seen once. At one end the junction does not follow the germline gene, possibly because of a read error. The same CDR3 also results from other DNA sequences found in this sample. The J gene is TRBJ2-2, the V gene TRBV7-9, with 8 bases aligning to TRBD2. The germline CDR1 and CDR2 sequences are SEHNR and FQNEAQ (reference sequence). The CDR3 length is 14 residues. Here the CDR3 DNA reads TGTGCCAGCAGCCTAGCGGGCAACACCGGGGAGCTGTTTTTT. It yields the protein CASSLAGNTGELFF.

This chain joins TRBV27 and TRBJ1-1; possibly TRBD1 for D (6 bases). Germline CDR1 and CDR2: MNHEY and SMNVEV (reference sequence). This CDR3 has 13 amino acids. Trimming took off 0 bases at V and 10 bases at J, with 12 bases between the two ends. The CDR3 sequence is CASSLSQGIVAFF. Written as DNA, the CDR3 is TGTGCCAGCAGTTTATCACAGGGAATAGTAGCTTTCTTT.

The V and J genes are TRBV2 and TRBJ2-7; D is unresolved. Per germline, CDR1 SNHLY and CDR2 FYNNEI. The V and J ends lost 0 bases and 4 bases respectively, with 13 bases between them. This CDR3 has 15 residues. The CDR3 loop reads CASSEAPHRRYEQYF. The DNA for the CDR3 is TGTGCCAGCAGTGAAGCGCCTCACAGAAGATACGAGCAGTACTTC. Full variable domain (outside the CDR3, taken from reference TRBV2 and TRBJ2-7): EPEVTQTPSHQVTQMGQEVILRCVPISNHLYFYWYRQILGQKVEFLVSFYNNEISEKSEIFDDQFSVERPDGSNFTLKIRSTKLEDSAMYFCASSEAPHRRYEQYFGPGTRLTVT.

The chain is built from TRBV11-2 and TRBJ2-2, with TRBD2 as a possible D gene (6 bases). The CDR3 covers 18 residues. Germline V lookup: CDR1 SGHAT, CDR2 FQNNGV. Trimming removed 4 bases from V and 0 bases from J, with 18 bases in between. The CDR3 loop is CASSWPGTLATNTGELFF. The CDR3 DNA follows: TGTGCCAGCAGCTGGCCCGGGACTCTCGCAACGAACACCGGGGAGCTGTTTTTT. Combining the CDR3 with reference TRBV11-2 and TRBJ2-2 gives the whole variable domain EAGVAQSPRYKIIEKRQSVAFWCNPISGHATLYWYQQILGQGPKLLIQFQNNGVVDDSQLPKDRFSAERLKGVDSTLKIQPAKLEDSAVYLCASSWPGTLATNTGELFFGEGSRLTVL.

The chain is built from TRBV6-7 and TRBJ2-7; the D is unclear. TRBV6-7 qualifies as an ORF whose function is uncertain. The CDR3 runs to 17 residues. V lost 2 bases to trimming and J lost 2 bases, with 19 bases between them. In DNA form, the CDR3 reads TGTGCCAGCAGTTACGAGGTGCGGCCTCGAGAGACCTACGAGCAGTACTTC. This codes for CASSYEVRPRETYEQYF.

Only one count was recorded for this clone. This rearrangement joins TRBV7-9 to TRBJ1-2; possibly TRBD1 for D (6 bases). Deletions cut 0 bases from V and 1 base from J, with 9 bases between. The germline CDR1 and CDR2 sequences are SEHNR and FQNEAQ (reference sequence). This CDR3 spans 15 amino acids. CDR3 region: CASSLAGTLNYGYTF. The CDR3 DNA sequence: TGTGCCAGCAGCTTAGCGGGGACACTTAACTATGGCTACACCTTC.

This clone has only one observation. The rearrangement links TRBV6-5 to TRBJ1-1, with D uncertain. CDR1 MNHEY and CDR2 SVGAGI come from the germline V gene. Trimming took off 4 bases at V and 1 base at J, with 13 bases between the two ends. The CDR3 is made up of 15 amino acids. For the CDR3, the DNA is TGTGCCAGCAGTTCAGAGGGTACGGGGAACACTGAAGCTTTCTTT. It translates to CASSSEGTGNTEAFF.

V gene TRBV6-5 combines with J gene TRBJ2-5, with a weak D call TRBD2 (5 bases). There are 14 residues in the CDR3. V was pared by 5 bases and J by 4 bases, with 14 bases between. Germline assignment: CDR1 MNHEY and CDR2 SVGAGI. DNA of the CDR3: TGTGCCAGCAGTCCCCCCGGTGAGGGAGAGACCCAGTACTTC. Its translation is CASSPPGEGETQYF.